This TCR beta chain is from a study of blood T cell repertoires in COVID-19. For the study at large: Italy, Spain and the United States were the sources of the convalescent and acute COVID-19 samples. In each case, the material was cDNA or gDNA derived from T cells, B-cell-depleted T cells, or PBMCs.

Authors' processing steps: For nucleated cells, counts were estimated from reference gene primer amplification. Clones were read by immunoSEQ multiplex PCR, and TCRdb kept only the in-frame ones, dropping some. V and J calls and clone size are those listed in that table; D and trimming were worked out from the DNA. The table lists tens of thousands of clones, under 95% of them singletons. Germline CDR1 and CDR2: LNHDA and SQIVND (reference sequence). The CDR3 runs to 15 residues. V gave up 6 bases and J gave up 5 bases; unmatched junction bases: 7. Material for sequencing was peripheral blood. This sequence originates from a human donor in a cohort sampled during active COVID-19. The V and J genes are TRBV19 and TRBJ2-5, with 12 bases matching TRBD1. The CDR3 region has the DNA TGTGCCAGTAGCGGGACAGGGGGCGGTGGGGAGACCCAGTACTTC. This translates into CASSGTGGGGETQYF.